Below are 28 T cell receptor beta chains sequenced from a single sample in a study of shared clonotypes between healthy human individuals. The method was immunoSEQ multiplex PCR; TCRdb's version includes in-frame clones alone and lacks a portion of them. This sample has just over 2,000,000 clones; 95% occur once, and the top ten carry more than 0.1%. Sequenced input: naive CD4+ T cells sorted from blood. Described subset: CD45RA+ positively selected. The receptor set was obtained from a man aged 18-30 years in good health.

Here the CDR3 reads CASSELQQGNTIYF. CDR3 DNA: TGTGCCAGCAGTGAATTGCAACAGGGGAACACCATATATTTT. The V call is TRBV6-1, the J call TRBJ1-3; the match to TRBD1 covers 7 bases. V shed 2 bases, J shed 7 bases, and the junction held 5 bases outside the gene matches. The CDR3 spans 14 residues. Germline values: CDR1 MNHNS, CDR2 SASEGT.

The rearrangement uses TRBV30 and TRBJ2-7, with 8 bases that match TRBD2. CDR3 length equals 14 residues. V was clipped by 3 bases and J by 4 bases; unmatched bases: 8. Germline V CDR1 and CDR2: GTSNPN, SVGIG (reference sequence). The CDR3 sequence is CAWRLTGGTYEQYF. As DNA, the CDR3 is TGTGCCTGGAGACTCACGGGGGGGACATACGAGCAGTACTTC.

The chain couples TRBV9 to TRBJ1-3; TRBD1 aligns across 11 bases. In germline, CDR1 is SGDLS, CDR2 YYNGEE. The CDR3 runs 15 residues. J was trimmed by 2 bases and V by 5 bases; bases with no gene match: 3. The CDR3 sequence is CASSGQGATGNTIYF. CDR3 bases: TGTGCCAGCAGTGGACAGGGGGCAACTGGAAACACCATATATTTT. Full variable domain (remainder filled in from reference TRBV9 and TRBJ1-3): DSGVTQTPKHLITATGQRVTLRCSPRSGDLSVYWYQQSLDQGLQFLIQYYNGEERAKGNILERFSAQQFPDLHSELNLSSLELGDSALYFCASSGQGATGNTIYFGEGSWLTVV.

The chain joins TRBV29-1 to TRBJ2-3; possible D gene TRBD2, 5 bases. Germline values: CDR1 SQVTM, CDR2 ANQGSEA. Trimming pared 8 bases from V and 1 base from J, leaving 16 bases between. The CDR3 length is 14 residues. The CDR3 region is CSSQRGSGTDTQYF. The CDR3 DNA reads TGCAGCTCGCAGCGCGGGTCGGGCACAGATACGCAGTATTTT.

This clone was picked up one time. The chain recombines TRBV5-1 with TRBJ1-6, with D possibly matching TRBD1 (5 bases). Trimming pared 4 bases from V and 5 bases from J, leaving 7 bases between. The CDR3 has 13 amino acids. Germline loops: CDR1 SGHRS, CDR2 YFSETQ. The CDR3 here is CASSLGDNSPLHF. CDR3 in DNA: TGCGCCAGCAGCCTGGGGGATAATTCACCCCTCCACTTT.

This CDR3 is CASGYSQGRETQYF. The CDR3, as DNA: TGTGCTAGTGGCTATTCACAGGGCCGAGAGACCCAGTACTTC. This chain links TRBV12-5 with TRBJ2-5, with a weak D call TRBD1 (6 bases). The V end lost 6 bases, the J end lost 4 bases, and 15 bases lay between the germline ends. There are 14 residues in the CDR3. Germline V CDR1 and CDR2: LGHNT, FRNRAP.

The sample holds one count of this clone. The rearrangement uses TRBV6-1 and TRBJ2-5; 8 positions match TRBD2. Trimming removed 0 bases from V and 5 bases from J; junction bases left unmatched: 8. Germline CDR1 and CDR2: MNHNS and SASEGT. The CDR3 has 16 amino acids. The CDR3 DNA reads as TGTGCCAGCAGTGAAGCTGTCGGACTAGCCGGGGAGACCCAGTACTTC. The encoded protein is CASSEAVGLAGETQYF.

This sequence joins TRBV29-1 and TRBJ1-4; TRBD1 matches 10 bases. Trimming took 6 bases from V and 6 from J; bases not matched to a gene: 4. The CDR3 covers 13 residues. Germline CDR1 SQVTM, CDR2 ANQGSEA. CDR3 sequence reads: CSVETGGYEKLFF. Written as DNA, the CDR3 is TGCAGCGTCGAGACAGGGGGCTATGAAAAACTGTTTTTT.

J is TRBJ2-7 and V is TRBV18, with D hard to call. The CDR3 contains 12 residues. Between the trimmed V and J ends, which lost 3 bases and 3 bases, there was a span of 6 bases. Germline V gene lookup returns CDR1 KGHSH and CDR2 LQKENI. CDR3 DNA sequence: TGTGCCAGCTCACCCTCGGACTACGAGCAGTACTTC. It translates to CASSPSDYEQYF. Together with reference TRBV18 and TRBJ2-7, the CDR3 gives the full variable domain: NAGVMQNPRHLVRRRGQEARLRCSPMKGHSHVYWYRQLPEEGLKFMVYLQKENIIDESGMPKERFSAEFPKEGPSILRIQQVVRGDSAAYFCASSPSDYEQYFGPGTRLTVT.

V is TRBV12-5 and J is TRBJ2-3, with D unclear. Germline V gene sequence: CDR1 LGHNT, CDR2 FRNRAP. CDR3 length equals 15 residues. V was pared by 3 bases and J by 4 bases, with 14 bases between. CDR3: CASGLESGGPDTQYF. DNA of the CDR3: TGTGCTAGTGGTTTAGAGTCCGGTGGTCCAGATACGCAGTATTTT.

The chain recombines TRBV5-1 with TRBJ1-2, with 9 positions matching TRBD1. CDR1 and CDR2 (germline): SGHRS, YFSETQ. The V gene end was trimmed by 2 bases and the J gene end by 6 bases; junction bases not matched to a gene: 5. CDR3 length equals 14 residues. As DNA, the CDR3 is TGCGCCAGCAGCTTATGGGACAGGGCGGATGGCTACACCTTC. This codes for CASSLWDRADGYTF.

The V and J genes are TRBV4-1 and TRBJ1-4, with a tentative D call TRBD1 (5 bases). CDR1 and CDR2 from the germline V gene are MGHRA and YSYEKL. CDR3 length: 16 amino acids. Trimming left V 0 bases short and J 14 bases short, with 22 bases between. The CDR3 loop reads CASSQDFARMAEGLFF. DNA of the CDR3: TGCGCCAGCAGCCAAGATTTTGCGAGAATGGCGGAGGGGCTGTTTTTT.

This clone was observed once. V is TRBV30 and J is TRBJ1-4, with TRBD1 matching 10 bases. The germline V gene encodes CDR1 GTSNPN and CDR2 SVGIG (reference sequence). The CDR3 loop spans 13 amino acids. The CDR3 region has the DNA TGTGGGACAGGGGGAAGAACTAATGAAAAACTGTTTTTT. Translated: CGTGGRTNEKLFF.

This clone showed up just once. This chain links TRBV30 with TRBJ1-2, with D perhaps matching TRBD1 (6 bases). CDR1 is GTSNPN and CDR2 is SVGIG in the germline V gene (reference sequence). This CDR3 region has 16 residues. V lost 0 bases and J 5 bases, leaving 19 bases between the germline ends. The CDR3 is CAWSVRGATLSYGYTF. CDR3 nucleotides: TGTGCCTGGAGTGTTAGGGGGGCTACCCTCTCTTATGGCTACACCTTC.

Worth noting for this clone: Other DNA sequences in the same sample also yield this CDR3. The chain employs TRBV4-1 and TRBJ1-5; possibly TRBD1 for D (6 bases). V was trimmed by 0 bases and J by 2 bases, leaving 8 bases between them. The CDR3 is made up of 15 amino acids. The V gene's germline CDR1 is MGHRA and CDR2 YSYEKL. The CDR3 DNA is TGCGCCAGCAGCCAAGAGGGGGCAGGCAATCAGCCCCAGCATTTT. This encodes CASSQEGAGNQPQHF.

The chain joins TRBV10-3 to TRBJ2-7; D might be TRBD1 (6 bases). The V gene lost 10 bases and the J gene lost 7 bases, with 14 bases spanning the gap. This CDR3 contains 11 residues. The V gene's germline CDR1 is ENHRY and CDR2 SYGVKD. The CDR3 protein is CATRGPMEQYF. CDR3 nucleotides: TGTGCCACCAGGGGCCCTATGGAGCAGTACTTC.

In nucleotides, the CDR3 is TGTGCCAGCAGTCCAGGGGCCCGGGGAGACACTGAAGCTTTCTTT. Translated, it gives CASSPGARGDTEAFF. V usage is TRBV28 and J usage is TRBJ1-1, with TRBD1 as a possible D gene (6 bases). The CDR3 is made up of 15 amino acids. Trimming took off 5 bases at V and 3 bases at J, with 16 bases between the two ends. The germline V gene has CDR1 MDHEN and CDR2 SYDVKM. Based on the CDR3 plus reference TRBV28 and TRBJ1-1, the full variable domain is DVKVTQSSRYLVKRTGEKVFLECVQDMDHENMFWYRQDPGLGLRLIYFSYDVKMKEKGDIPEGYSVSREKKERFSLILESASTNQTSMYLCASSPGARGDTEAFFGQGTRLTVV.

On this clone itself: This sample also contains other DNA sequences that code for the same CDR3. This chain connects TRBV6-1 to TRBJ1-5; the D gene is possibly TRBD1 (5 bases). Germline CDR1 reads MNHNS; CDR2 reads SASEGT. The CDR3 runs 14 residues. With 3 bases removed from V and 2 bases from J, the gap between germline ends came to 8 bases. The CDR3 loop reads CASSELQGNQPQHF. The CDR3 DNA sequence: TGTGCCAGCAGTGAGTTACAGGGCAATCAGCCCCAGCATTTT.

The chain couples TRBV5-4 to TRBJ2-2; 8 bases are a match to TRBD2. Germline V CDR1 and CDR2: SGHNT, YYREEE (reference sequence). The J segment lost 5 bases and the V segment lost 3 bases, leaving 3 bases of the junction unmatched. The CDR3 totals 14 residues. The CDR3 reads CASSSGTSTGELFF. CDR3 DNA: TGTGCCAGCAGCTCCGGGACTAGTACCGGGGAGCTGTTTTTT.

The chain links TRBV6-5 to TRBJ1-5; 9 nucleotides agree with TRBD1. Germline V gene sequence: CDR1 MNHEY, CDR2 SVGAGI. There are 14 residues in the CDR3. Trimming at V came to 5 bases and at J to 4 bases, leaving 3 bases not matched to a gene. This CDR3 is CASSGGTGNQPQHF. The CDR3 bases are TGTGCCAGCAGTGGGGGGACAGGGAATCAGCCCCAGCATTTT.

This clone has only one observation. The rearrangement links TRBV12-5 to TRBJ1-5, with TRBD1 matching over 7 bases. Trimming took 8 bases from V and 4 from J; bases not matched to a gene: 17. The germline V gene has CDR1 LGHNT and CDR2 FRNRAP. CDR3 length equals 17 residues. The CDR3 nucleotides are TGTGCTAGTCTTACGGCGCCATGGGACAGTTCAAATCAGCCCCAGCATTTT. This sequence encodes CASLTAPWDSSNQPQHF.

CDR3: CASSYRLNTEAFF. CDR3 DNA sequence: TGTGCCAGTTCGTACAGGCTGAACACTGAAGCTTTCTTT. The V and J genes are TRBV7-2 and TRBJ1-1; possible D gene TRBD1, 5 bases. V was shortened by 9 bases and J by 0 bases, with 11 bases between the two germline ends. Per germline, CDR1 SGHTA and CDR2 FQGNSA. The CDR3 contains 13 residues.

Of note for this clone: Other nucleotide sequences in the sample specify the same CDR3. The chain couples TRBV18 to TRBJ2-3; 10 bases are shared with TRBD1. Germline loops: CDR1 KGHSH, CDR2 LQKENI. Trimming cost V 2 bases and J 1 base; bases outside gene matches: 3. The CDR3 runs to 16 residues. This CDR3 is CASSPLGTGGTDTQYF. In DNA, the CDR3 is TGTGCCAGCTCACCATTGGGGACAGGGGGCACAGATACGCAGTATTTT.

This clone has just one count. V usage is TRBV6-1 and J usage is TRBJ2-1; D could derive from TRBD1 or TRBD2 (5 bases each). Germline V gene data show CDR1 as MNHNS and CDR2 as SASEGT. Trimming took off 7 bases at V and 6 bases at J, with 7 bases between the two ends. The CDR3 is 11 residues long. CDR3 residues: CASTGSNEQFF. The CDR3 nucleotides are TGTGCCAGCACAGGGAGCAATGAGCAGTTCTTC.

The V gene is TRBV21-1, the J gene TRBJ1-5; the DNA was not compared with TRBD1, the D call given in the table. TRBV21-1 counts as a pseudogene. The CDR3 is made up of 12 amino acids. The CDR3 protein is CASSEGDQPQHF. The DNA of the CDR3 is TGTGCCAGCAGCGAGGGGGATCAGCCCCAGCATTTT.

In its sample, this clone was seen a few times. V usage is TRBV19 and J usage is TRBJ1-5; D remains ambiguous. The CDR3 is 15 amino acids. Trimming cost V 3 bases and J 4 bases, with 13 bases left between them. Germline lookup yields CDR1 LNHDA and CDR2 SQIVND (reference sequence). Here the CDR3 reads CASSMGGSSNQPQHF. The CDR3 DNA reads TGTGCCAGTAGTATGGGAGGGTCTAGTAATCAGCCCCAGCATTTT.

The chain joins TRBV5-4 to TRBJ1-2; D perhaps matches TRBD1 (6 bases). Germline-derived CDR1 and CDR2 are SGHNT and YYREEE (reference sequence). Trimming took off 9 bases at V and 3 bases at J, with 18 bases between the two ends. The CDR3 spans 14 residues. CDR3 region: CATFYREGDYGYTF. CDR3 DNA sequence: TGTGCCACCTTTTACAGGGAGGGCGACTATGGCTACACCTTC.

CDR3 sequence: CASSPGNFGGNTIYF. The CDR3 DNA follows: TGTGCCAGCAGCCCAGGGAATTTTGGGGGAAACACCATATATTTT. The rearrangement links TRBV7-8 to TRBJ1-3; D may be TRBD1 (5 bases). CDR1 is SGHVS and CDR2 is FQNEAQ in the germline V gene. This CDR3 comprises 15 residues. The V end lost 5 bases, the J end lost 4 bases, and 15 bases lay between the germline ends.